These 27 T cell receptor beta chains were all obtained from the same sample, sequenced in a study of beta chain features in type 1 diabetes. cDNA synthesis used the whole RNA isolate, giving expressed TCRB sequences. Here immunoSEQ multiplex PCR was the method, and the copy in TCRdb shows in-frame clones only, minus some. The table lists about 40,000 clones, around half of them singletons. Sequenced sample: central memory CD4+ T cells from blood. Source of these receptors: a woman aged 18-35 years in good health.

The V gene is TRBV25-1, the J gene TRBJ1-4, with a possible D match to TRBD1 (6 bases). Trimming removed 10 bases at V and 0 bases at J, with 12 bases between. Germline CDR1 and CDR2: MGHDK and SYGVNS. This CDR3 comprises 14 residues. CDR3 in DNA: TGTGCCACTCTGGACAGTGCAACTAATGAAAAACTGTTTTTT. Amino acids: CATLDSATNEKLFF.

For the CDR3, the DNA is TGTGCCAGCAGCTTGAGGCAGGGAATAATCTATAATTCACCCCTCCACTTT. Amino acid sequence: CASSLRQGIIYNSPLHF. The chain uses TRBV5-6 and TRBJ1-6, with D maybe TRBD1 (5 bases). This CDR3 has 17 amino acids. CDR1 is SGHDT, CDR2 YYEEEE, per germline. V was pared by 1 base and J by 3 bases, with 14 bases between.

V usage is TRBV28 and J usage is TRBJ1-1; no definite D call. V dropped 5 bases and J dropped 1 base, with 8 bases sitting between them. CDR1 and CDR2 from the germline V gene are MDHEN and SYDVKM. This CDR3 is built from 13 residues. CDR3 amino acids: CASSINRNTEAFF. CDR3 bases: TGTGCCAGCAGTATAAACAGGAACACTGAAGCTTTCTTT.

The chain uses TRBV6-5 and TRBJ2-7; TRBD1 is a possible D gene (5 bases). Germline V gene sequence: CDR1 MNHEY, CDR2 SVGAGI. CDR3 length: 11 residues. V was trimmed by 10 bases and J by 2 bases, leaving 9 bases between them. CDR3 residues: CATDSPYEQYF. The CDR3 nucleotides are TGTGCCACTGACAGTCCCTACGAGCAGTACTTC.

V usage is TRBV13 and J usage is TRBJ2-3; 11 nucleotides match TRBD2. Germline assignment: CDR1 PRHDT and CDR2 FYEKMQ (reference sequence). V shed 5 bases and J 5 bases; nucleotides not matched to a gene: 9. The CDR3 is 16 amino acids. DNA of the CDR3: TGTGCCAGCAGCCTCCTATTAGCGGGAGGGGGAGATACGCAGTATTTT. As protein: CASSLLLAGGGDTQYF.

V usage is TRBV30 and J usage is TRBJ2-6, with 12 bases identical to TRBD2. Germline CDR1 and CDR2: GTSNPN and SVGIG (reference sequence). The CDR3 runs to 15 residues. V lost 3 bases, J lost 7 bases, and 4 bases stayed unmatched. The CDR3 protein is CAWRKLAGGANVLTF. Here the CDR3 DNA reads TGTGCCTGGAGGAAACTAGCGGGAGGAGCCAACGTCCTGACTTTC.

J is TRBJ1-5 and V is TRBV15; TRBD1 is a possible D gene (6 bases). The CDR3 consists of 14 residues. Germline CDR1 reads LNHNV; CDR2 reads YYDKDF (reference sequence). With 0 bases removed from V and 10 bases from J, the gap between germline ends came to 13 bases. DNA of the CDR3: TGTGCCACCAGCAGAGATAGAGTGGGGGCTCCCCAGCATTTT. This codes for CATSRDRVGAPQHF.

This clone was picked up a small number of times. The rearrangement uses TRBV29-1 and TRBJ2-3, with 10 bases that match TRBD1. The CDR3 runs to 16 residues. V lost 6 bases and J lost 3; bases outside the gene matches: 12. Per germline, CDR1 SQVTM and CDR2 ANQGSEA. The CDR3 bases are TGCAGCGTAGAACCTCTTGACAGGGGGCAAACAGATACGCAGTATTTT. Protein product: CSVEPLDRGQTDTQYF.

This chain connects TRBV7-2 to TRBJ1-3; 8 positions agree with TRBD1. CDR1 SGHTA and CDR2 FQGNSA come from the germline V gene. This CDR3 comprises 16 residues. With 5 bases clipped from V and 4 bases from J, the junction kept 10 bases outside the gene matches. CDR3 bases: TGTGCCAGCAGCCTACGACGAGGGACAGGCGGAAACACCATATATTTT. Amino acids: CASSLRRGTGGNTIYF.

V gene TRBV4-1 combines with J gene TRBJ1-4, with D possibly TRBD1 on 5 matching bases. Trimming left V 0 bases short and J 7 bases short, with 15 bases between. CDR1 is MGHRA, CDR2 YSYEKL, per germline. CDR3 size: 16 residues. The CDR3 spells CASSQDENRRVEKLFF. CDR3 in DNA: TGCGCCAGCAGCCAAGATGAGAACAGGCGCGTTGAAAAACTGTTTTTT.

The V and J genes are TRBV30 and TRBJ1-1; 8 nucleotides agree with TRBD1. In germline, CDR1 is GTSNPN, CDR2 SVGIG (reference sequence). V gave up 2 bases and J gave up 4 bases; unmatched junction bases: 9. This CDR3 spans 15 amino acids. The CDR3 is CAWSPPPRGRTEAFF. CDR3 bases: TGTGCCTGGAGTCCTCCTCCCAGGGGGCGCACTGAAGCTTTCTTT.

This clone was detected only a few times. This chain links TRBV21-1 with TRBJ1-1; the table names TRBD1, a call not compared with the DNA. TRBV21-1 is listed as a pseudogene. The CDR3 runs 12 residues. The CDR3 bases are TGTGCCAGCAGCACGCCAGGGCCTGAAGCTTTCTTT. This gives the protein CASSTPGPEAFF.

Only a few counts were recorded for this clone. The rearrangement uses TRBV25-1 and TRBJ2-4, with D unresolved. CDR3 length equals 11 residues. Germline CDR1 and CDR2: MGHDK and SYGVNS. V was shortened by 4 bases and J by 9 bases, with 7 bases between the two germline ends. In DNA form, the CDR3 reads TGTGCCAGCAGTGGAGGCTCCATTCAGTACTTC. As protein: CASSGGSIQYF.

V and J are TRBV28 and TRBJ1-6; D possibly corresponds to TRBD1 (6 bases). Germline CDR1 MDHEN, CDR2 SYDVKM. The length of the CDR3 is 16 residues. Trimming shortened V by 6 bases and J by 7 bases, and 19 bases separated the two germline ends. The CDR3 sequence: CASRSQGGGANSPLHF. In DNA, the CDR3 is TGTGCCAGCAGGTCACAGGGTGGTGGGGCCAATTCACCCCTCCACTTT.

The chain couples TRBV30 to TRBJ1-4; no firm D call. The CDR3 consists of 12 residues. CDR1 and CDR2 from the germline V gene are GTSNPN and SVGIG (reference sequence). Trimming pared 1 base from V and 8 bases from J, leaving 8 bases between. CDR3 sequence reads: CAWSAEVEKLFF. The CDR3 coding sequence is TGTGCCTGGAGTGCCGAGGTGGAAAAACTGTTTTTT.

The chain couples TRBV27 to TRBJ2-2; tentative D call: TRBD2 (7 bases). Between the trimmed V and J ends, which lost 5 bases and 3 bases, there was a span of 16 bases. The germline CDR1 and CDR2 sequences are MNHEY and SMNVEV (reference sequence). This CDR3 contains 16 residues. The CDR3 bases are TGTGCCAGCAGTCCCCAGGGGAGGGGTGACACCGGGGAGCTGTTTTTT. This gives the protein CASSPQGRGDTGELFF.

The genes are TRBV7-6 and TRBJ1-4; 7 positions agree with TRBD1. Germline CDR1 and CDR2: SGHVS and FNYEAQ. Trimming took 0 bases from V and 8 from J; bases not matched to a gene: 9. The length of the CDR3 is 16 residues. CDR3 sequence (DNA): TGTGCCAGCAGCTTAGCTTCCGGGACAGTATCGGAAAAACTGTTTTTT. Translating it yields CASSLASGTVSEKLFF.

This chain uses TRBV30 with TRBJ1-2; no reliable D call. Germline CDR1 reads GTSNPN; CDR2 reads SVGIG (reference sequence). Trimming shortened V by 5 bases and J by 2 bases, and 9 bases separated the two germline ends. The CDR3 contains 12 residues. In nucleotides, the CDR3 is TGTGCCTGGTCCCCCCAAAACTATGGCTACACCTTC. Its protein is CAWSPQNYGYTF.

The chain uses TRBV30 and TRBJ1-4; 11 bases match TRBD1. Germline lookup yields CDR1 GTSNPN and CDR2 SVGIG (reference sequence). V dropped 3 bases and J dropped 7; count of bases not matched to a gene: 4. The length of the CDR3 is 14 residues. The CDR3 region has the DNA TGTGCCTGGAGCATGGACAGGGGGCGTGAAAAACTGTTTTTT. Its translation is CAWSMDRGREKLFF.

This clone was observed a few times. The V gene is TRBV5-1, the J gene TRBJ2-2; D gene ambiguous. The germline CDR1 and CDR2 sequences are SGHRS and YFSETQ. V lost 4 bases and J lost 1, with 8 bases in between. The CDR3 loop spans 14 amino acids. The chain's CDR3 is CASSVSGNTGELFF. The CDR3 coding sequence is TGCGCCAGCAGCGTGTCGGGGAACACCGGGGAGCTGTTTTTT.

This clone has more than one count but fewer than ten. Here the CDR3 reads CASSRLAQTGELFF. DNA of the CDR3: TGCGCCAGCAGCCGACTAGCCCAGACCGGGGAGCTGTTTTTT. The V gene is TRBV5-1, the J gene TRBJ2-2; 7 nucleotides line up with TRBD2. V was pared by 4 bases and J by 5 bases, with 5 bases of the junction left unmatched. CDR3 length equals 14 residues. The germline V gene encodes CDR1 SGHRS and CDR2 YFSETQ.

This clone came up a few times. The chain has TRBV29-1 and TRBJ1-4; TRBD1 might be the D (6 bases). This CDR3 is 13 amino acids long. From germline, CDR1 is SQVTM and CDR2 ANQGSEA. Trimming cost V 2 bases and J 6 bases, with 10 bases left between them. The CDR3 DNA reads TGCAGCGTTGAATCAGGGGTCGATGAAAAACTGTTTTTT. It is translated as CSVESGVDEKLFF.

The chain uses TRBV7-9 and TRBJ1-2; the D is unclear. The CDR3 sequence is 13 residues long. V lost 5 bases and J 2 bases, leaving 9 bases between the germline ends. Germline values: CDR1 SEHNR, CDR2 FQNEAQ (reference sequence). In DNA form, the CDR3 reads TGTGCCAGCAGCCGCGGTGGGAACTATGGCTACACCTTC. Translating it yields CASSRGGNYGYTF.

CDR3 in amino acids: CASSIESRSLDTQYF. The CDR3 DNA reads as TGTGCCAGTAGTATAGAGAGTCGGTCGCTGGATACGCAGTATTTT. V and J are TRBV19 and TRBJ2-3, with D unclear. Germline loops: CDR1 LNHDA, CDR2 SQIVND (reference sequence). The CDR3 has 15 amino acids. Trimming cost V 0 bases and J 6 bases, with 13 bases left between them. Drawing the rest from reference TRBV19 and TRBJ2-3, the complete variable domain is DGGITQSPKYLFRKEGQNVTLSCEQNLNHDAMYWYRQDPGQGLRLIYYSQIVNDFQKGDIAEGYSVSREKKESFPLTVTSAQKNPTAFYLCASSIESRSLDTQYFGPGTRLTVL.

J is TRBJ1-1 and V is TRBV21-1. TRBV21-1 is labeled a pseudogene. The CDR3 loop spans 15 amino acids. The CDR3: CASSNRGDENTEAFF. The CDR3 DNA is TGTGCCAGCAGCAACCGGGGAGATGAGAACACTGAAGCTTTCTTT.

A remark on this clone: At one end the junction does not follow the germline gene, possibly because of a read error. V and J are TRBV4-1 and TRBJ2-1; TRBD2 agrees at 8 bases. Germline V gene data show CDR1 as MGHRA and CDR2 as YSYEKL. The CDR3 is 14 residues long. CDR3 region: CASTLGVRGAYPIF. The CDR3 bases are TGCGCCAGCACCCTGGGGGTGCGGGGGGCCTATCCGATCTTC.

This clone appeared a few times. The chain recombines TRBV13 with TRBJ2-2; TRBD1 matches at 7 bases. The CDR3 is 14 amino acids. In germline, CDR1 is PRHDT, CDR2 FYEKMQ (reference sequence). The V and J ends lost 5 bases and 7 bases, in that order; junction bases with no gene match: 7. CDR3 DNA sequence: TGTGCCAGCAGCCGTCAACAGGGGCACGGGGAGCTGTTTTTT. Its translation is CASSRQQGHGELFF.